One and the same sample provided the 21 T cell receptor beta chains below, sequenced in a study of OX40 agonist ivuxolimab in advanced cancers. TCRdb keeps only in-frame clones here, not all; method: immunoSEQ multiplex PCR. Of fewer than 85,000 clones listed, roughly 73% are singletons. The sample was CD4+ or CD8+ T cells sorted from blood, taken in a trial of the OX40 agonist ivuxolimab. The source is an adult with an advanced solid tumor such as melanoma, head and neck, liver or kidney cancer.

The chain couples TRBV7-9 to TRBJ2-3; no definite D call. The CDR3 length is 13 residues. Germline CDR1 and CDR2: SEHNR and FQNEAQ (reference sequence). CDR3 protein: CASSEFGTDTQYF. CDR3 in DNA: TGTGCGAGCTCTGAGTTTGGCACAGATACGCAGTATTTT.

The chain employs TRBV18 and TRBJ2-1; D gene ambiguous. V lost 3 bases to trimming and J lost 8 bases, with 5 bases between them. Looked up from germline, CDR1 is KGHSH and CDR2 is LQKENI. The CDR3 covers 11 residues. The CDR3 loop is CASSPQDEQFF. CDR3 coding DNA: TGTGCCAGCTCACCTCAGGATGAGCAGTTCTTC.

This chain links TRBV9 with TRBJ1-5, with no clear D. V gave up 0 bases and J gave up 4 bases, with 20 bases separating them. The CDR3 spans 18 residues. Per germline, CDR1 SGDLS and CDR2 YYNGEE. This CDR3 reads CASSVAPTGNYRNQPQHF. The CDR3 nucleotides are TGTGCCAGCAGCGTAGCCCCTACGGGGAATTATAGGAATCAGCCCCAGCATTTT.

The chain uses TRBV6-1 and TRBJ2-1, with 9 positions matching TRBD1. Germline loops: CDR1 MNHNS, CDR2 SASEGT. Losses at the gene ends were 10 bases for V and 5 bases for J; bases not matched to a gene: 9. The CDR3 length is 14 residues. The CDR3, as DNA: TGTGCCATCTCCCGCGGGACAGGGAACAATGAGCAGTTCTTC. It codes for CAISRGTGNNEQFF.

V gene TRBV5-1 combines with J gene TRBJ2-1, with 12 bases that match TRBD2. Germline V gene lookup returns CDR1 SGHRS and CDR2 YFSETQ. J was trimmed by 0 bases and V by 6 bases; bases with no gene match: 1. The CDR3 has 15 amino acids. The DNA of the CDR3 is TGCGCCAGCAAGGGACTAGCGGGCTCCTACAATGAGCAGTTCTTC. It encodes CASKGLAGSYNEQFF. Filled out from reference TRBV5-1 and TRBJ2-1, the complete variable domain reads KAGVTQTPRYLIKTRGQQVTLSCSPISGHRSVSWYQQTPGQGLQFLFEYFSETQRNKGNFPGRFSGRQFSNSRSEMNVSTLELGDSALYLCASKGLAGSYNEQFFGPGTRLTVL.

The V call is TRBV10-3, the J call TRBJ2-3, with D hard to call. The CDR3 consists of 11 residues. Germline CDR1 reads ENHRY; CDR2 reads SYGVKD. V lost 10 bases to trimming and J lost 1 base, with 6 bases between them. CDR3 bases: TGTGCCACCCGACGCACAGATACGCAGTATTTT. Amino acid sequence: CATRRTDTQYF.

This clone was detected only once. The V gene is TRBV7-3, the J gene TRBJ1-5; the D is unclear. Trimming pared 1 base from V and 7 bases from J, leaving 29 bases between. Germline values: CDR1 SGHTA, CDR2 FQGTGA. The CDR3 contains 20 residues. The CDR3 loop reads CASSLIRRGPLGFSPQPQHF. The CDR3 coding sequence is TGTGCCAGCAGCTTAATTCGTAGAGGCCCTCTCGGGTTTTCCCCCCAGCCCCAGCATTTT.

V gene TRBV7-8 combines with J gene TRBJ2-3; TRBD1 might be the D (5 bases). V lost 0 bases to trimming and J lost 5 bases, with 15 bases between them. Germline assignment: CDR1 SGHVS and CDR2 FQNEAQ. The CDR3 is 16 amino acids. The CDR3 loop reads CASSLAQGTIVDTQYF. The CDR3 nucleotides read TGTGCCAGCAGCTTAGCCCAGGGAACCATCGTAGATACGCAGTATTTT.

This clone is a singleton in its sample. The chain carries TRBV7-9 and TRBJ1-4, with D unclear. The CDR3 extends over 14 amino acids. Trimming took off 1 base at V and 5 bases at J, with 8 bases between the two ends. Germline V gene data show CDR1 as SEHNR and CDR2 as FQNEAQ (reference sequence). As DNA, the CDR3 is TGTGCCAGCAGCTTAGGAGGGATAAATGAAAAACTGTTTTTT. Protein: CASSLGGINEKLFF.

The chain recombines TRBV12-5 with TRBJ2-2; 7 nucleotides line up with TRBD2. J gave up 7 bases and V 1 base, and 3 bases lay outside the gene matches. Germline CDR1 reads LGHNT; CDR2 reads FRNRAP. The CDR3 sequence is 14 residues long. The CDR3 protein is CASGLGLAVGELFF. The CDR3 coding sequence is TGTGCTAGTGGTTTGGGGCTAGCGGTCGGGGAGCTGTTTTTT. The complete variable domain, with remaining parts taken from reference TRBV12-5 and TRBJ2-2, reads DARVTQTPRHKVTEMGQEVTMRCQPILGHNTVFWYRQTMMQGLELLAYFRNRAPLDDSGMPKDRFSAEMPDATLATLKIQPSEPRDSAVYFCASGLGLAVGELFFGEGSRLTVL.

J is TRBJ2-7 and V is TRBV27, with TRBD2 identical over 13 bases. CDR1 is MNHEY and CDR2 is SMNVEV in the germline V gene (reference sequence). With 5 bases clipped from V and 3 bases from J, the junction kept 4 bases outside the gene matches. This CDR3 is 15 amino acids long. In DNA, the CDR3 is TGTGCCAGCAGTGTCGGACTAGCGGGAGTCTACGAGCAGTACTTC. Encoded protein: CASSVGLAGVYEQYF.

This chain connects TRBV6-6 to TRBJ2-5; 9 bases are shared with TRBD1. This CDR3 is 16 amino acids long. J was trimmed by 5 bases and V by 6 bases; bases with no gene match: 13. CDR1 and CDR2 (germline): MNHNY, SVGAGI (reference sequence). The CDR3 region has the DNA TGTGCCAGCAGGCACCGAGGAACAGGGGGCGGCGAGACCCAGTACTTC. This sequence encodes CASRHRGTGGGETQYF.

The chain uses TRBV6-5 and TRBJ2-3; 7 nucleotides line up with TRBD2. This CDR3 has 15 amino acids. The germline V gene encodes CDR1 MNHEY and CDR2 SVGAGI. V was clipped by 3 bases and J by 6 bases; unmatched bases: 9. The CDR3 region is CASSYWGGSGDTQYF. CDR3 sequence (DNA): TGTGCCAGCAGTTATTGGGGGGGATCAGGTGATACGCAGTATTTT.

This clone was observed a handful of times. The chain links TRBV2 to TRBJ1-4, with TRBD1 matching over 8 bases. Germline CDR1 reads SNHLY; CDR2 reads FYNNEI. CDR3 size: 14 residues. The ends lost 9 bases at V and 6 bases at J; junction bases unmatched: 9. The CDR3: CARRQGIHDEKLFF. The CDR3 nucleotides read TGTGCCAGAAGACAGGGGATACACGATGAAAAACTGTTTTTT.

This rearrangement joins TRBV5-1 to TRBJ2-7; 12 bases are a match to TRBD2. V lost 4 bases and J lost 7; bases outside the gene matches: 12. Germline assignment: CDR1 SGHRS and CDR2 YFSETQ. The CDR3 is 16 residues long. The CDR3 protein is CASSPLTSGSVLEQYF. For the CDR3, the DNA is TGCGCCAGCAGCCCTCTGACTAGCGGGAGTGTGTTGGAGCAGTACTTC.

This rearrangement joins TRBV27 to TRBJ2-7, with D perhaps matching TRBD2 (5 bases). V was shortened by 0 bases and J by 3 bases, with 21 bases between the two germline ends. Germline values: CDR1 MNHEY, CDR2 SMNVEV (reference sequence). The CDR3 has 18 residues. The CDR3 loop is CASSLSGLDDSGNYEQYF. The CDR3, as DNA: TGTGCCAGCAGTTTATCAGGACTTGACGATTCCGGAAACTACGAGCAGTACTTC.

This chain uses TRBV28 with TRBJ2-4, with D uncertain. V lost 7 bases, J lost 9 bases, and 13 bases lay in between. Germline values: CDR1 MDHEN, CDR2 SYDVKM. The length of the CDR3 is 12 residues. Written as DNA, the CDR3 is TGTGCCAGCACTGGGCTTCGCGGCATTCAGTACTTC. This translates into CASTGLRGIQYF.

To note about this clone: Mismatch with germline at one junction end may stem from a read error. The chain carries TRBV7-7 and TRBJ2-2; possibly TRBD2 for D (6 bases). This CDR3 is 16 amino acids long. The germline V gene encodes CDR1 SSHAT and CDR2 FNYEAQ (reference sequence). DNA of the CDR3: TGTGCTAGCAGCCTTGCCATCGGGGGTGTTACCGGGGAGCTGTTTTTT. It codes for CASSLAIGGVTGELFF.

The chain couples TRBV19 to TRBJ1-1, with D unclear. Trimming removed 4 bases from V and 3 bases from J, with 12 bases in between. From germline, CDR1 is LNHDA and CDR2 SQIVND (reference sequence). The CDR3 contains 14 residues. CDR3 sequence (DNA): TGTGCCAGTAGTAAGGCACAGTCTTACACTGAAGCTTTCTTT. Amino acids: CASSKAQSYTEAFF.

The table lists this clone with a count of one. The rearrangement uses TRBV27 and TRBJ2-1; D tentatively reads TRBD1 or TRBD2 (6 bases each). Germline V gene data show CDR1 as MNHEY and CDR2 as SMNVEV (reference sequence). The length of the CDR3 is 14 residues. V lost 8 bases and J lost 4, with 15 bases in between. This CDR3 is CASWGASLYNEQFF. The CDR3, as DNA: TGTGCCAGCTGGGGGGCTAGCTTATACAATGAGCAGTTCTTC.

CDR3 sequence (DNA): TGTGCCAGTCAGAGGGGAGAGACCCAGTACTTC. It encodes CASQRGETQYF. V gene TRBV2 combines with J gene TRBJ2-5; D tentatively fits TRBD1 or TRBD2 (5 bases each). Deletions cut 9 bases from V and 4 bases from J, with 9 bases between. The germline CDR1 and CDR2 sequences are SNHLY and FYNNEI. This CDR3 has 11 amino acids.